This T cell receptor beta chain was sequenced in a study of PD-1 blockade in classical Hodgkin lymphoma. Study results and caveats: Anyone who began nivolumab under 1 year after ASCT was excluded.

Concerning this clone itself: The antigen is not known.

Stated time point: cycle 4 day 1 (C4D1), after 6 weeks of nivolumab. All patients experienced relapse after autologous stem cell transplantation, and brentuximab vedotin exposure was variable. Only in-frame clones appear in the TCRdb table, and some are missing; sequencing was by immunoSEQ multiplex PCR. Of 28,000 or so clones in the sample, around 80% are singletons; the top ten hold roughly 15%. The receptor's source is a human donor with classical Hodgkin lymphoma. Sequenced here: peripheral blood mononuclear cells (PBMCs), sampled before the fourth cycle of nivolumab.

CDR3 coding DNA: TGTGCCAGCAGTGAAGCGGGGAACACTGAAGCTTTCTTT. Protein: CASSEAGNTEAFF. This chain connects TRBV25-1 to TRBJ1-1; D is uncertain. Germline V CDR1 and CDR2: MGHDK, SYGVNS. V gave up 2 bases and J gave up 1 base, with 5 bases separating them. This CDR3 is built from 13 residues.